This section outlines one T cell receptor (beta chain) sequence together with its context. Its matching antigen is unknown. The record originates from a study of cytomegalovirus exposure and HLA in healthy donors. The V end was cut by 5 bases, the J end by 4 bases, with 9 bases between. Germline CDR1 SGHAT, CDR2 FQDESV (reference sequence). The CDR3 has 13 residues. 13 Jbeta primers and 60 Vbeta primers were used for the PCR. Clones were sequenced by immunoSEQ multiplex PCR, and TCRdb holds only the in-frame ones, with some missing. Altogether approximately 6,800 clones are present, 51% being singletons, with the ten largest covering about 5.6%. Study-level points and caveats: Immune exposure information comprised only CMV serostatus.

The clonotype was recovered from a man aged 25-45 years in good health and CMV-seropositive. What was sequenced was PBMCs. This chain connects TRBV11-1 to TRBJ1-5; D remains ambiguous. The CDR3 sequence is CASSNGENQPQHF. The CDR3 bases are TGTGCCAGCAGCAACGGGGAGAATCAGCCCCAGCATTTT.